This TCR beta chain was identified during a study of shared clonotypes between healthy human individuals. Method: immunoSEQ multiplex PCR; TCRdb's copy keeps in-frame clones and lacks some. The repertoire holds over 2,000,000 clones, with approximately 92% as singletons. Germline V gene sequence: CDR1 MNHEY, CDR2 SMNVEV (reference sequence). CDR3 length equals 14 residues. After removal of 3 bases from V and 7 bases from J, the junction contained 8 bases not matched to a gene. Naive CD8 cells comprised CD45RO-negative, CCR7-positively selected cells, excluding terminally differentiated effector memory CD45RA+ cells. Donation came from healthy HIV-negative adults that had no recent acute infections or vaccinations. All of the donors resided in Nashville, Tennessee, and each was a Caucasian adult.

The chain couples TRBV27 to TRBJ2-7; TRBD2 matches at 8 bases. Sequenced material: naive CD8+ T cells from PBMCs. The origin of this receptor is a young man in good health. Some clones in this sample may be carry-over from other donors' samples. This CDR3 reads CASSFTSGTEEQYF. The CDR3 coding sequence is TGTGCCAGCAGTTTCACTAGCGGCACGGAGGAGCAGTACTTC.